A selection of T cell receptor beta chains follows, all from one sample in a study of T cells in localized non-small cell lung cancer. Method: immunoSEQ multiplex PCR; TCRdb's copy keeps in-frame clones and lacks some. The sample shows around 92,000 clones, roughly 88% of them seen only once. Sequencing was performed on PBMCs, taken before any cancer treatment. These receptors all stem from a woman aged 35 to 70 with stage II squamous cell lung carcinoma. Each CDR3 is given with its conserved first and last residue. Each record gives: D gene, clone size, J gene, V gene, CDR3 length, CDR3 DNA, CDR3 protein. D genes are given only for firm matches. Expanded clones are given a class, and other clones once, few, many or no size at all.

D gene: TRBD2
clone size: .
J gene: TRBJ2-5
V gene: TRBV7-2
CDR3 length: 15
CDR3 DNA: TGTGCCAGCAGCCCACGTGTAGCGGGTTCGGGGACCCAGTACTTC
CDR3 protein: CASSPRVAGSGTQYF

D gene: .
clone size: .
J gene: TRBJ1-5
V gene: TRBV15
CDR3 length: 14
CDR3 DNA: TGTGCCACCAGCAGAGCCTTGTATAATCAGCCCCAGCATTTT
CDR3 protein: CATSRALYNQPQHF

D gene: .
clone size: .
J gene: TRBJ1-2
V gene: TRBV6-1
CDR3 length: 13
CDR3 DNA: TGTGCCAGCAGTGATTTAGTCGGGGGTGGCTACACCTTC
CDR3 protein: CASSDLVGGGYTF

D gene: TRBD1
clone size: .
J gene: TRBJ1-1
V gene: TRBV7-9
CDR3 length: 15
CDR3 DNA: TGTGCCAGCAGCGAATCAAGGGGGCGAGGGACTGAAGCTTTCTTT
CDR3 protein: CASSESRGRGTEAFF

D gene: .
clone size: once
J gene: TRBJ2-1
V gene: TRBV7-9
CDR3 length: 14
CDR3 DNA: TGTGCCAGCAGCTTACTTCGGGGTCACAATGAGCAGTTCTTC
CDR3 protein: CASSLLRGHNEQFF

D gene: .
clone size: .
J gene: TRBJ1-5
V gene: TRBV10-1
CDR3 length: 13
CDR3 DNA: TGCGCCAGCAGTGAGGGCAGTCATCAGCCCCAGCATTTT
CDR3 protein: CASSEGSHQPQHF

D gene: .
clone size: once
J gene: TRBJ2-7
V gene: TRBV13
CDR3 length: 12
CDR3 DNA: TGTGCCAGCAGCCAGTCCGACTACGAGCAGTACTTC
CDR3 protein: CASSQSDYEQYF

D gene: .
clone size: few
J gene: TRBJ2-7
V gene: TRBV29-1
CDR3 length: 12
CDR3 DNA: TGCAGCGCTAGGACAGTCCCCCACGAGCAGTACTTC
CDR3 protein: CSARTVPHEQYF

D gene: TRBD2
clone size: .
J gene: TRBJ2-7
V gene: TRBV10-2
CDR3 length: 13
CDR3 DNA: TGCGCCAGTATAGCGGGGGGTTCCTACGAGCAGTACTTC
CDR3 protein: CASIAGGSYEQYF

D gene: TRBD1
clone size: .
J gene: TRBJ1-5
V gene: TRBV18
CDR3 length: 15
CDR3 DNA: TGTGCCAGCTCAACCGGACAGGGACTTAATCAGCCCCAGCATTTT
CDR3 protein: CASSTGQGLNQPQHF

D gene: .
clone size: .
J gene: TRBJ1-5
V gene: TRBV6-5
CDR3 length: 14
CDR3 DNA: TGTGCCAGCAGTTACTCGGCCGTTCCTCAGCCCCAGCATTTT
CDR3 protein: CASSYSAVPQPQHF

D gene: .
clone size: .
J gene: TRBJ1-1
V gene: TRBV5-4
CDR3 length: 15
CDR3 DNA: TGTGCCAGCAGCTACCTACAGGGATTGAACACTGAAGCTTTCTTT
CDR3 protein: CASSYLQGLNTEAFF

D gene: .
clone size: .
J gene: TRBJ1-1
V gene: TRBV5-4
CDR3 length: 13
CDR3 DNA: TGTGCCAGCAGCTCTGGCGTGAACACTGAAGCTTTCTTT
CDR3 protein: CASSSGVNTEAFF

D gene: TRBD1
clone size: .
J gene: TRBJ1-1
V gene: TRBV13
CDR3 length: 14
CDR3 DNA: TGTGCCAGCACTCCGGGACAGGGGGCTTCTCAAGCTTTCTTT
CDR3 protein: CASTPGQGASQAFF

D gene: TRBD2
clone size: .
J gene: TRBJ2-1
V gene: TRBV15
CDR3 length: 14
CDR3 DNA: TGTGCCACGTCGGGACTAGCGTATGGAAATGAGCAGTTCTTC
CDR3 protein: CATSGLAYGNEQFF

D gene: TRBD2
clone size: .
J gene: TRBJ2-5
V gene: TRBV7-9
CDR3 length: 14
CDR3 DNA: TGTGCCAGCAGCTTTTGGCGGGAGGGGGAGACCCAGTACTTC
CDR3 protein: CASSFWREGETQYF